Presented here are 22 T cell receptor beta chains from one specimen sequenced in a study of blood T cell repertoires in COVID-19. TCRdb's table, derived via immunoSEQ multiplex PCR, lists solely in-frame clones and lacks some. The sample includes about 270,000 clones, around 89% of them seen just once. The material sequenced was peripheral blood. The receptors come from a man in his sixties who had recovered from COVID-19.

The chain recombines TRBV9 with TRBJ1-1; D not resolved. V was trimmed by 0 bases and J by 2 bases, leaving 14 bases between them. Germline V gene data show CDR1 as SGDLS and CDR2 as YYNGEE. The CDR3 consists of 16 residues. Here the CDR3 reads CASSVGGGVGNTEAFF. CDR3 in DNA: TGTGCCAGCAGCGTAGGTGGCGGAGTCGGAAACACTGAAGCTTTCTTT. The full variable domain, its missing parts supplied by reference TRBV9 and TRBJ1-1, is DSGVTQTPKHLITATGQRVTLRCSPRSGDLSVYWYQQSLDQGLQFLIQYYNGEERAKGNILERFSAQQFPDLHSELNLSSLELGDSALYFCASSVGGGVGNTEAFFGQGTRLTVV.

The chain links TRBV5-1 to TRBJ1-1, with TRBD1 as a possible D gene (5 bases). CDR1 and CDR2 from the germline V gene are SGHRS and YFSETQ. This CDR3 has 16 residues. V was pared by 0 bases and J by 4 bases, with 16 bases between. The CDR3 sequence is CASSLEQVWRGTEAFF. The CDR3 DNA follows: TGCGCCAGCAGCTTGGAACAGGTCTGGCGGGGCACTGAAGCTTTCTTT.

This clone has only one observation. The V call is TRBV11-3, the J call TRBJ2-2; 9 bases map to TRBD2. Germline-derived CDR1 and CDR2 are SGHNT and YENEEA. This CDR3 spans 16 amino acids. Germline trimming cut 4 bases from V and 0 bases from J; bases unmatched to any gene: 3. CDR3 DNA sequence: TGTGCCAGCAGCTCTTTAGCGGGGGCGAACACCGGGGAGCTGTTTTTT. It yields the protein CASSSLAGANTGELFF.

This rearrangement joins TRBV5-1 to TRBJ1-1, with TRBD1 identical over 9 bases. The germline CDR1 and CDR2 sequences are SGHRS and YFSETQ. The V and J ends lost 6 bases and 3 bases, in that order; junction bases with no gene match: 12. The CDR3 totals 16 residues. The chain's CDR3 is CASNIRQGGVYTEAFF. The CDR3 bases are TGCGCCAGCAACATTAGACAGGGGGGCGTTTACACTGAAGCTTTCTTT.

The chain joins TRBV6-5 to TRBJ2-5, with 10 bases fitting TRBD2. Germline CDR1 and CDR2: MNHEY and SVGAGI. The ends lost 4 bases at V and 7 bases at J; junction bases unmatched: 12. There are 16 residues in the CDR3. In DNA form, the CDR3 reads TGTGCCAGCAGTTTGGGGCTAGCGGGGGCCTCGGGGACCCAGTACTTC. It encodes CASSLGLAGASGTQYF.

The gene calls are TRBV10-3 and TRBJ1-6; D is uncertain. V dropped 0 bases and J dropped 7 bases, with 4 bases sitting between them. This CDR3 has 13 amino acids. CDR1 is ENHRY and CDR2 is SYGVKD in the germline V gene. The CDR3 protein is CAISESKNSPLHF. In DNA form, the CDR3 reads TGTGCCATCAGTGAGTCCAAAAATTCACCCCTCCACTTT.

This chain connects TRBV5-4 to TRBJ1-1; D remains ambiguous. The CDR3 has 14 amino acids. Looked up from germline, CDR1 is SGHNT and CDR2 is YYREEE (reference sequence). With 1 base removed from V and 2 bases from J, the gap between germline ends came to 9 bases. The CDR3, as DNA: TGTGCCAGCAGCTTGCGGCAGGAAAACACTGAAGCTTTCTTT. It yields the protein CASSLRQENTEAFF. Drawing the rest from reference TRBV5-4 and TRBJ1-1, the complete variable domain is ETGVTQSPTHLIKTRGQQVTLRCSSQSGHNTVSWYQQALGQGPQFIFQYYREEENGRGNFPPRFSGLQFPNYSSELNVNALELDDSALYLCASSLRQENTEAFFGQGTRLTVV.

CDR3 protein: CASSREQGLGGNTEAFF. The CDR3 DNA reads as TGTGCCAGCAGCCGCGAACAGGGGCTCGGGGGGAACACTGAAGCTTTCTTT. The rearrangement links TRBV5-5 to TRBJ1-1, with 7 nucleotides matching TRBD1. The CDR3 runs to 17 residues. The junction had 13 bases not matched to a gene; V was cut back by 4 bases and J by 1 base. Germline V gene sequence: CDR1 SGHKS, CDR2 YYEKEE (reference sequence).

The CDR3 sequence: CASSQVQDRNNEQFF. CDR3 DNA: TGCGCCAGCAGCCAAGTACAGGACAGGAACAATGAGCAGTTCTTC. The V call is TRBV4-1, the J call TRBJ2-1, with 7 bases that match TRBD1. Trimming cost V 1 base and J 5 bases; bases outside gene matches: 5. Germline V gene lookup returns CDR1 MGHRA and CDR2 YSYEKL. This CDR3 has 15 amino acids.

This chain joins TRBV19 and TRBJ2-2, with TRBD1 matching over 8 bases. Germline assignment: CDR1 LNHDA and CDR2 SQIVND (reference sequence). Unmatched junction bases numbered 6, after V lost 5 bases and J lost 7 bases. The CDR3 totals 14 residues. The CDR3: CASSPQGAGGELFF. CDR3 coding DNA: TGTGCCAGTAGTCCCCAGGGGGCGGGCGGGGAGCTGTTTTTT.

The chain recombines TRBV23-1 with TRBJ2-7; TRBD2 might be the D (5 bases). TRBV23-1 is noted as an ORF with a role that remains uncertain. With 3 bases removed from V and 5 bases from J, the gap between germline ends came to 11 bases. The CDR3 length is 13 residues. In DNA form, the CDR3 reads TGCGCCAGCAGTCAGGAGCGAGCGGACGAGCAGTACTTC. Its protein is CASSQERADEQYF.

In DNA, the CDR3 is TGCGCCAGCAGCCGCCCGGGACAGGGGGCGCGAACTGAAGCTTTCTTT. Translating it yields CASSRPGQGARTEAFF. V gene TRBV23-1 combines with J gene TRBJ1-1, with 12 bases that match TRBD1. TRBV23-1 is identified as an open reading frame with a role that is uncertain. This CDR3 has 16 residues. Trimming cost V 6 bases and J 5 bases; bases outside gene matches: 10.

The rearrangement uses TRBV5-8 and TRBJ1-1; D possibly corresponds to TRBD1 (5 bases). Looked up from germline, CDR1 is SGHTS and CDR2 is YDEGEE. Trimming pared 4 bases from V and 3 bases from J, leaving 10 bases between. The length of the CDR3 is 13 residues. CDR3 nucleotides: TGTGCCAGCAGCCCGTGGGGGGACACTGAAGCTTTCTTT. This codes for CASSPWGDTEAFF.

The J gene is TRBJ1-3, the V gene TRBV19; D not certain. Trimming stripped 3 bases from V and 2 bases from J, with 8 bases between. Germline V gene lookup returns CDR1 LNHDA and CDR2 SQIVND (reference sequence). The CDR3 covers 14 residues. The CDR3 bases are TGTGCCAGTAGTATCGAGGCAGCTGGAAACACCATATATTTT. Translation: CASSIEAAGNTIYF.

This chain joins TRBV9 and TRBJ1-2; tentative D call: TRBD1 (6 bases). V gave up 2 bases and J gave up 0 bases, with 11 bases separating them. CDR1 is SGDLS and CDR2 is YYNGEE in the germline V gene. There are 15 residues in the CDR3. CDR3 DNA: TGTGCCAGCAGCGTCCAGGACAGCCCTAACTATGGCTACACCTTC. Translating it yields CASSVQDSPNYGYTF.

The chain links TRBV6-2 or TRBV6-3 to TRBJ2-5; D is possibly TRBD1 (5 bases). Trimming removed 5 bases from V and 2 bases from J, with 15 bases in between. The CDR3 has 15 residues. Germline-derived CDR1 and CDR2 are MNHEY and SVGEGT. The DNA of the CDR3 is TGTGCCAGCAGTCGCACCACCCAGGGACAAGAGACCCAGTACTTC. It yields the protein CASSRTTQGQETQYF.

For the CDR3, the DNA is TGTGCCAGTAGTAGACGGACAGCTAACTATGGCTACACCTTC. It codes for CASSRRTANYGYTF. This rearrangement joins TRBV19 to TRBJ1-2, with TRBD1 as a possible D gene (6 bases). Trimming shortened V by 4 bases and J by 0 bases, and 9 bases separated the two germline ends. The CDR3 loop spans 14 amino acids. The germline V gene has CDR1 LNHDA and CDR2 SQIVND (reference sequence).

This chain's CDR3 is CAWSVRVLGEAFF. The CDR3 DNA sequence: TGTGCCTGGAGTGTACGGGTACTTGGTGAAGCTTTCTTT. The rearrangement joins TRBV30 to TRBJ1-1; no definite D call. V gave up 0 bases and J gave up 7 bases, with 12 bases separating them. Germline loops: CDR1 GTSNPN, CDR2 SVGIG (reference sequence). The CDR3 contains 13 residues.

The J gene is TRBJ1-6, the V gene TRBV5-1; D may be TRBD1 (5 bases). This CDR3 has 15 amino acids. Germline V gene sequence: CDR1 SGHRS, CDR2 YFSETQ. Trimming took off 3 bases at V and 9 bases at J, with 16 bases between the two ends. Here the CDR3 reads CASSSDGREVSPLHF. The CDR3 DNA sequence: TGCGCCAGCAGCTCCGACGGCAGGGAAGTTTCACCCCTCCACTTT. Together with reference TRBV5-1 and TRBJ1-6, the CDR3 gives the full variable domain: KAGVTQTPRYLIKTRGQQVTLSCSPISGHRSVSWYQQTPGQGLQFLFEYFSETQRNKGNFPGRFSGRQFSNSRSEMNVSTLELGDSALYLCASSSDGREVSPLHFGNGTRLTVT.

The chain combines TRBV21-1 with TRBJ1-6; TRBD1 is the table's D call, not checked against the DNA. TRBV21-1 is a known pseudogene. The CDR3 has 17 residues. The CDR3, as DNA: TGTGCCAGCAGCAGACCCAGGGGAAGCTCCTATAATTCACCCCTCCACTTT. Its protein is CASSRPRGSSYNSPLHF.

This clone appeared a single time. This sequence joins TRBV5-4 and TRBJ2-7; a weak D match, TRBD2 (5 bases). There are 16 residues in the CDR3. Per germline, CDR1 SGHNT and CDR2 YYREEE (reference sequence). With 0 bases removed from V and 3 bases from J, the gap between germline ends came to 16 bases. CDR3 in DNA: TGTGCCAGCAGCTTGGGTATGGGGAGTGACTTCTACGAGCAGTACTTC. Protein product: CASSLGMGSDFYEQYF.

The genes are TRBV6-7 and TRBJ1-4; D not certain. TRBV6-7 falls under the ORF class, with uncertain function. The CDR3 extends over 19 amino acids. Trimming cost V 1 base and J 0 bases, with 18 bases left between them. CDR3 protein: CASSYCGPRTRATNEKLFF. As DNA, the CDR3 is TGTGCCAGCAGTTACTGCGGTCCAAGAACCCGCGCAACTAATGAAAAACTGTTTTTT.